This passage covers 22 T cell receptor beta chains from one sample sequenced in a study of T cell repertoires in cytomegalovirus infection. Antigens of these TCRs are unknown. MiXCR, applied by TCRdb to the reads, yields one record per CDR3 protein. The sample holds roughly 120,000 distinct CDR3 sequences, around 30% seen once. The sample was CD8+ T cells from cultured PBMCs, taken from culture after CMV antigen stimulation. These receptors originate from a human donor in good health (CMV status not recorded). Some clones in this sample may be carry-over from other donors' samples.

This clonotype was found once. The rearrangement uses TRBV4-1 and TRBJ2-7, with 9 nucleotides matching TRBD2. Germline CDR1 and CDR2: MGHRA and YSYEKL. Trimming cost V 0 bases and J 6 bases; bases outside gene matches: 9. The CDR3 covers 16 residues. CDR3 sequence reads: CASSQDPGLARLEQYF. The CDR3 region has the DNA TGCGCCAGCAGCCAAGATCCGGGACTAGCCCGCCTCGAGCAGTACTTC.

This clonotype came up many times. The chain combines TRBV7-2 with TRBJ1-4; no reliable D call. V lost 1 base and J lost 4, with 19 bases in between. Germline V gives CDR1 SGHTA, CDR2 FQGNSA. The CDR3 extends over 18 amino acids. The CDR3: CASSLGFFRRRFNEKLFF. In DNA form, the CDR3 reads TGTGCCAGCAGCTTAGGGTTCTTCAGGAGGAGATTTAATGAAAAACTGTTTTTT.

This chain's CDR3 is CASTLDRGPSETQYF. The CDR3 DNA sequence: TGCGCCAGCACCCTGGACAGGGGGCCTAGCGAGACCCAGTACTTC. This chain joins TRBV23-1 and TRBJ2-5; TRBD1 agrees at 11 bases. TRBV23-1 is identified as an open reading frame with a role that is uncertain. With 7 bases clipped from V and 5 bases from J, the junction kept 9 bases outside the gene matches. CDR3 length equals 15 residues.

This clonotype was counted ten times or more. V usage is TRBV19 and J usage is TRBJ1-5; no clear D gene. The germline V gene has CDR1 LNHDA and CDR2 SQIVND (reference sequence). V lost 3 bases and J 3 bases, leaving 12 bases between the germline ends. The CDR3 is 15 amino acids. The CDR3 bases are TGTGCCAGTAGTATCTACAGCCGGAACAATCAGCCCCAGCATTTT. This codes for CASSIYSRNNQPQHF.

The chain recombines TRBV4-2 with TRBJ2-3; 10 bases match TRBD2. CDR1 and CDR2 (germline): LGHNA, YNFKEQ. The CDR3 runs 19 residues. After removal of 0 bases from V and 2 bases from J, the junction contained 11 bases not matched to a gene. The CDR3 DNA reads TGTGCCAGCAGCCAAGAGCCCAGCGGGGGGGCCCCTGCCACAGATACGCAGTATTTT. This translates into CASSQEPSGGAPATDTQYF.

CDR3: CASSQDRYQRRVGQETQYF. The DNA of the CDR3 is TGCGCCAGCAGCCAAGATAGGTATCAGCGCAGGGTCGGCCAAGAGACCCAGTACTTC. The chain recombines TRBV4-1 with TRBJ2-5; tentative D call: TRBD1 (5 bases). Looked up from germline, CDR1 is MGHRA and CDR2 is YSYEKL. The CDR3 is made up of 19 amino acids. Trimming removed 0 bases from V and 1 base from J, with 21 bases in between.

V usage is TRBV6-1 and J usage is TRBJ2-3; 9 bases agree with TRBD2. This CDR3 region has 16 residues. Germline CDR1 and CDR2: MNHNS and SASEGT. The junction had 4 bases not matched to a gene; V was cut back by 3 bases and J by 0 bases. The CDR3 nucleotides are TGTGCCAGCAGTGAGCTAGCGGGGCCTAGCACAGATACGCAGTATTTT. Its translation is CASSELAGPSTDTQYF.

This clonotype was found many times. CDR3 in DNA: TGTGCCAGCAGCTCCAGCACAGATACGCAGTATTTT. This translates into CASSSSTDTQYF. The gene calls are TRBV7-2 and TRBJ2-3; D remains ambiguous. The length of the CDR3 is 12 residues. Germline V CDR1 and CDR2: SGHTA, FQGNSA. V shed 4 bases and J shed 0 bases, with 2 bases lying between them.

This clonotype was found many times. This rearrangement joins TRBV7-6 to TRBJ2-7; TRBD2 might be the D (5 bases). V was clipped by 6 bases and J by 2 bases, with 14 bases between them. The CDR3 runs to 14 residues. Looked up from germline, CDR1 is SGHVS and CDR2 is FNYEAQ. DNA of the CDR3: TGTGCCAGCAGTCCACACGGGGATACCTACGAGCAGTACTTC. The encoded protein is CASSPHGDTYEQYF. The variable domain in full, completed from reference TRBV7-6 and TRBJ2-7, reads GAGVSQSPRYKVTKRGQDVALRCDPISGHVSLYWYRQALGQGPEFLTYFNYEAQQDKSGLPNDRFSAERPEGSISTLTIQRTEQRDSAMYRCASSPHGDTYEQYFGPGTRLTVT.

This clonotype has a count of ten or more. CDR3 nucleotides: TGTGCCAGCAGCTCCGGACAGGGGACATGGGGCTACACCTTC. Amino acids: CASSSGQGTWGYTF. The chain is built from TRBV7-2 and TRBJ1-2, with 9 bases lining up with TRBD1. Trimming took 4 bases from V and 8 from J; bases not matched to a gene: 8. CDR1 and CDR2 (germline): SGHTA, FQGNSA. The CDR3 loop spans 14 amino acids.

In this sample, this clonotype turned up a few times. The chain is built from TRBV11-3 and TRBJ1-6; the match to TRBD1 covers 8 bases. Germline CDR1 and CDR2: SGHNT and YENEEA. The CDR3 totals 14 residues. V gave up 5 bases and J gave up 7 bases; unmatched junction bases: 4. CDR3 region: CASSDRGYNSPLHF. In DNA, the CDR3 is TGTGCCAGCAGCGACAGGGGTTACAATTCACCCCTCCACTTT.

This clonotype was recorded at least ten times. This sequence joins TRBV20-1 and TRBJ2-3; D might be TRBD2 (6 bases). This CDR3 contains 15 residues. Germline V gives CDR1 DFQATT, CDR2 SNEGSKA (reference sequence). V shed 4 bases and J shed 5 bases, with 19 bases lying between them. As DNA, the CDR3 is TGCAGTGCTAAGGTACTAGCCGGGAATAGAGATACGCAGTATTTT. It encodes CSAKVLAGNRDTQYF.

The table lists this clonotype with many counts. The chain joins TRBV7-6 to TRBJ2-7, with 9 bases that match TRBD1. From germline, CDR1 is SGHVS and CDR2 FNYEAQ. The CDR3 is 13 residues long. Losses at the gene ends were 5 bases for V and 7 bases for J; bases not matched to a gene: 6. In DNA form, the CDR3 reads TGTGCCAGCAGCGACAGGGGGGTCGGGGAGCAGTACTTC. Amino acid sequence: CASSDRGVGEQYF.

This chain links TRBV12-3 or TRBV12-4 with TRBJ2-7; possible D gene TRBD1, 6 bases. This CDR3 contains 14 residues. The V end lost 4 bases, the J end lost 4 bases, and 14 bases lay between the germline ends. The CDR3 nucleotides are TGTGCCAGCAGTTCAACAGGGATGGCTTACGAGCAGTACTTC. Its translation: CASSSTGMAYEQYF.

In this sample, this clonotype turned up many times. The CDR3 reads CASSITRTGGNEQFF. CDR3 nucleotides: TGTGCCAGTAGTATAACCCGGACAGGCGGCAATGAGCAGTTCTTC. This chain links TRBV19 with TRBJ2-1; 7 bases are shared with TRBD1. The V gene's germline CDR1 is LNHDA and CDR2 SQIVND (reference sequence). CDR3 length equals 15 residues. V dropped 2 bases and J dropped 6; count of bases not matched to a gene: 7. Variable domain in full (rest from reference TRBV19 and TRBJ2-1): DGGITQSPKYLFRKEGQNVTLSCEQNLNHDAMYWYRQDPGQGLRLIYYSQIVNDFQKGDIAEGYSVSREKKESFPLTVTSAQKNPTAFYLCASSITRTGGNEQFFGPGTRLTVL.

This CDR3 is CASSWDTTYEQYF. As DNA, the CDR3 is TGTGCCAGTAGTTGGGACACCACCTACGAGCAGTACTTC. The rearrangement links TRBV19 to TRBJ2-7; D perhaps matches TRBD1 (6 bases). This CDR3 comprises 13 residues. In germline, CDR1 is LNHDA, CDR2 SQIVND (reference sequence). V was trimmed by 5 bases and J by 2 bases, leaving 10 bases between them. Drawing the rest from reference TRBV19 and TRBJ2-7, the complete variable domain is DGGITQSPKYLFRKEGQNVTLSCEQNLNHDAMYWYRQDPGQGLRLIYYSQIVNDFQKGDIAEGYSVSREKKESFPLTVTSAQKNPTAFYLCASSWDTTYEQYFGPGTRLTVT.

The genes are TRBV12-3 or TRBV12-4 and TRBJ2-7, with 11 bases that match TRBD2. The CDR3 extends over 15 amino acids. Trimming removed 6 bases from V and 6 bases from J; junction bases left unmatched: 10. Written as DNA, the CDR3 is TGTGCCAGCAGCGTCGAGGGACTAGCGGTCGGCGAGCAGTACTTC. This encodes CASSVEGLAVGEQYF.

The V gene is TRBV10-3, the J gene TRBJ2-7; 9 bases are a match to TRBD1. In germline, CDR1 is ENHRY, CDR2 SYGVKD. The CDR3 covers 16 residues. V trimming: 4 bases; J trimming: 2 bases; junction bases outside the gene matches: 9. The CDR3 loop reads CAISGDRVKVPYEQYF. CDR3 coding DNA: TGTGCCATCAGTGGGGACAGGGTAAAGGTCCCCTACGAGCAGTACTTC.

The V and J genes are TRBV7-2 and TRBJ2-7; 7 bases map to TRBD1. V trimming: 5 bases; J trimming: 2 bases; junction bases outside the gene matches: 6. This CDR3 is built from 14 residues. CDR1 is SGHTA, CDR2 FQGNSA, per germline. CDR3 sequence: CASSQQGNTYEQYF. For the CDR3, the DNA is TGTGCCAGCAGCCAACAGGGGAATACCTACGAGCAGTACTTC.

The chain employs TRBV12-3 or TRBV12-4 and TRBJ2-7; D gene ambiguous. V lost 1 base, J lost 2 bases, and 9 bases lay in between. The CDR3 loop spans 14 amino acids. CDR3 DNA: TGTGCCAGCAGTTTAGGGGCTAGTACCTACGAGCAGTACTTC. It codes for CASSLGASTYEQYF.

This clonotype occurred a few times. The chain employs TRBV7-9 and TRBJ2-5; the D is unclear. Trimming removed 5 bases at V and 5 bases at J, with 21 bases between. This CDR3 is 16 amino acids long. Looked up from germline, CDR1 is SEHNR and CDR2 is FQNEAQ (reference sequence). The CDR3 DNA reads as TGTGCCAGCAGCCAAGAGTGGGGTGGCGCCGGTGAGACCCAGTACTTC. This sequence encodes CASSQEWGGAGETQYF.

This clonotype was seen repeatedly, ten times or more. The chain employs TRBV7-2 and TRBJ1-1; maybe TRBD1 (5 bases). The germline gives CDR1 SGHTA, CDR2 FQGNSA. The CDR3 totals 15 residues. Deletions cut 5 bases from V and 1 base from J, with 14 bases between. The CDR3 region has the DNA TGTGCCAGCAGCATCACCCGTGGGGGGAACACTGAAGCTTTCTTT. As protein: CASSITRGGNTEAFF. The full variable domain, its missing parts supplied by reference TRBV7-2 and TRBJ1-1, is GAGVSQSPSNKVTEKGKDVELRCDPISGHTALYWYRQSLGQGLEFLIYFQGNSAPDKSGLPSDRFSAERTGGSVSTLTIQRTQQEDSAVYLCASSITRGGNTEAFFGQGTRLTVV.